The clone carrying this T cell receptor (beta chain) has only one observation. It was with 60 Vbeta and 13 Jbeta primers that the PCR ran. TCRdb's table, derived via immunoSEQ multiplex PCR, lists solely in-frame clones and lacks some. The sample records roughly 110,000 clones, about four fifths being singletons. CDR3 length equals 12 residues. The V gene lost 5 bases and the J gene lost 6 bases, with 9 bases spanning the gap. The germline CDR1 and CDR2 sequences are KGHSH and LQKENI. This entry is derived from a study of cytomegalovirus exposure and HLA in healthy donors. The TCR comes from a woman aged 18-29 years in good health and CMV-seropositive. The V call is TRBV18, the J call TRBJ2-3; D ambiguous. Sequencing was done on a sample of PBMCs. The CDR3 sequence: CASSSPPDTQYF. The CDR3 coding sequence is TGTGCCAGCTCATCCCCTCCGGATACGCAGTATTTT.